This paragraph covers one T cell receptor (beta chain) sequence. Antigen: not known. The trim removed 5 bases at V and 4 bases at J, leaving 13 bases unmatched. Germline CDR1 SGHRS, CDR2 YFSETQ. CDR3 size: 17 residues. This entry belongs to a study of shared clonotypes between healthy human individuals. Study-level points and caveats: Naive subsets typically showed greater estimated richness than memory subsets.

TCRdb's table, derived via immunoSEQ multiplex PCR, lists solely in-frame clones and lacks some. The top ten clones hold around 10% of a sample with 200,000 to 250,000 clones, approximately 70% of them seen once. Sequencing was carried out using memory CD4+ T cells sorted from blood. The subset here: CD45RA-negative fraction. The sequence came from a young man in good health. The gene calls are TRBV5-1 and TRBJ2-1; TRBD2 matches 9 bases. The CDR3 protein is CASSRPAAGGAYNEQFF. CDR3 sequence (DNA): TGCGCCAGCAGTCGACCGGCTGCGGGAGGGGCTTACAATGAGCAGTTCTTC.